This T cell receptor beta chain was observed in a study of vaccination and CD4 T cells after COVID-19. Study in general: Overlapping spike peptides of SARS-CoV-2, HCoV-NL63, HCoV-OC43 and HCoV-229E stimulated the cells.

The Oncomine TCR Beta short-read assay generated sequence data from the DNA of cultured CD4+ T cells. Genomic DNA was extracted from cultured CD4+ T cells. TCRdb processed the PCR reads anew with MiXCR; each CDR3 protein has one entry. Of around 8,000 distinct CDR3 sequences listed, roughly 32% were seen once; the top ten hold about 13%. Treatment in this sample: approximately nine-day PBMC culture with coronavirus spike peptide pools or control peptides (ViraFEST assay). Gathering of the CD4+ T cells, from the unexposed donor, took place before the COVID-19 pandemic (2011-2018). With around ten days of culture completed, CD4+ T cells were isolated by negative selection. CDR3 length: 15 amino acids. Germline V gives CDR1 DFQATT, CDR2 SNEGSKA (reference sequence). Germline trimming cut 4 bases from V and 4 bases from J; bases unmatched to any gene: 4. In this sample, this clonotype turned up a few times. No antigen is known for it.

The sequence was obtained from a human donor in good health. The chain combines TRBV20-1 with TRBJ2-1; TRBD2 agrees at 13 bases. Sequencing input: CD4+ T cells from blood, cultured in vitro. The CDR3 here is CSATLLAGGYNEQFF. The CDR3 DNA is TGCAGTGCTACCCTACTAGCGGGAGGGTACAATGAGCAGTTCTTC.